Described below is a single T cell receptor (beta chain) sequence and its context. The source of the sample is a study of blood T cell repertoires in COVID-19. Some clones are missing from TCRdb's copy, which holds only in-frame ones; the method was immunoSEQ multiplex PCR. The sample consists of approximately 68,000 clones, 86% of them appearing once. The length of the CDR3 is 13 residues. V was trimmed by 5 bases and J by 3 bases, leaving 11 bases between them. Input material: peripheral blood. This receptor was identified in a woman aged 55-70 years with acute or convalescent COVID-19. This chain links TRBV12-3 or TRBV12-4 with TRBJ2-7; D possibly corresponds to TRBD1 (5 bases). CDR3 residues: CASSPRQIYEQYF. CDR3 DNA: TGTGCCAGCAGTCCAAGACAGATCTACGAGCAGTACTTC.